The clone carrying this TCR beta chain has a single count. Its antigen is undetermined. These data originate in a study of cytomegalovirus exposure and HLA in healthy donors. PCR involved 60 Vbeta and 13 Jbeta primers. TCRdb's copy holds only in-frame clones and misses some; the assay was immunoSEQ multiplex PCR. Among roughly 190,000 clones listed, roughly 81% were seen once. Each donor's status was that of a healthy bone marrow donor. Germline V gene sequence: CDR1 SGHNT, CDR2 YENEEA. The CDR3 contains 17 residues. The J segment lost 3 bases and the V segment lost 1 base, leaving 8 bases of the junction unmatched. General study points: Equally common other TCR beta chains were less clonally expanded than HLA-associated ones, a later analysis found. Later on, an analysis tied around 17,000 TCR beta sequences to HLA alleles at 0.05 false discovery rate.

The source is a woman in her 30s in good health and CMV-seropositive. The sample was PBMCs. The chain employs TRBV11-3 and TRBJ2-7, with TRBD2 matching over 11 bases. CDR3 sequence: CASSLGRLAGGYYEQYF. CDR3 DNA sequence: TGTGCCAGCAGCTTAGGTCGGCTAGCGGGAGGTTACTACGAGCAGTACTTC.